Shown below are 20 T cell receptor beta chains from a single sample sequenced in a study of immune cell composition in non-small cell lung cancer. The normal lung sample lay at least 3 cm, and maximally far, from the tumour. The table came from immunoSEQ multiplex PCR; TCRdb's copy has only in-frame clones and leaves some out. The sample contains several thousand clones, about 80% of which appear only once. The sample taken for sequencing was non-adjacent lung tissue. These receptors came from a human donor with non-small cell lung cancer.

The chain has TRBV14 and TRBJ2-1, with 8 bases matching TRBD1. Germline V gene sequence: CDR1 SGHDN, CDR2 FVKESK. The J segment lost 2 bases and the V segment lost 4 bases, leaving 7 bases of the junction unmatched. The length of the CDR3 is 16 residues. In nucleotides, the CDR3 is TGTGCCAGCAGCCTATGGACAGGGAGTACCTACAATGAGCAGTTCTTC. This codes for CASSLWTGSTYNEQFF.

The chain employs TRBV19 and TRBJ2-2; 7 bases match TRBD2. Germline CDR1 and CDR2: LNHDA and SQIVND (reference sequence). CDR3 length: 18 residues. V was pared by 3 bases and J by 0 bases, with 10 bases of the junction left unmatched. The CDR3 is CASSIFWRGTPNTGELFF. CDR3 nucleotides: TGTGCCAGTAGTATTTTCTGGCGGGGGACCCCGAACACCGGGGAGCTGTTTTTT.

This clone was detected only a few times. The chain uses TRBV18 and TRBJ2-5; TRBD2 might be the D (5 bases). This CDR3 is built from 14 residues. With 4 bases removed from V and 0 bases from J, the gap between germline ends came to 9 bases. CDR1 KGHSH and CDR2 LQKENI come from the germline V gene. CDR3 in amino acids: CASSRENNQETQYF. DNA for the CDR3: TGTGCCAGCTCACGGGAGAATAACCAAGAGACCCAGTACTTC.

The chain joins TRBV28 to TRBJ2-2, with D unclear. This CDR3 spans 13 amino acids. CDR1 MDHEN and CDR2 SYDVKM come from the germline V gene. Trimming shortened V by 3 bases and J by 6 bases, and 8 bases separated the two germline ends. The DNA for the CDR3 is TGTGCCAGCAGTTTTGGGGTCCCCGGGGAGCTGTTTTTT. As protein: CASSFGVPGELFF.

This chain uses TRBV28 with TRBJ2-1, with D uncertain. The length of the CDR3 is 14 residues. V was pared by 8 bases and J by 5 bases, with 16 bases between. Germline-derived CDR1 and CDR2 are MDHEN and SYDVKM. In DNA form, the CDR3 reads TGTGCCAGCTGCGGAACCCCTCGAAACAATGAGCAGTTCTTC. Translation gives CASCGTPRNNEQFF.

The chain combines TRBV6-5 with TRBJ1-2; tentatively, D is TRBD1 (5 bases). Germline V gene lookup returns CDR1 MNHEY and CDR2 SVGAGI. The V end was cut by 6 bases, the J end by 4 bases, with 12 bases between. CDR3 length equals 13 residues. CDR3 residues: CASRRLTAYGYTF. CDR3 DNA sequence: TGTGCCAGCAGACGACTGACAGCCTATGGCTACACCTTC.

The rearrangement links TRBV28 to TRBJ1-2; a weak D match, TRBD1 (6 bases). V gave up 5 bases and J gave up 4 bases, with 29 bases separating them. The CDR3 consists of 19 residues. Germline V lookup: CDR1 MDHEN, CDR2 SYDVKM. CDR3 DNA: TGTGCCAGCAGTCCCAAACGGACAGTTAAACAGCGTCCCCTCTATGGCTACACCTTC. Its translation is CASSPKRTVKQRPLYGYTF.

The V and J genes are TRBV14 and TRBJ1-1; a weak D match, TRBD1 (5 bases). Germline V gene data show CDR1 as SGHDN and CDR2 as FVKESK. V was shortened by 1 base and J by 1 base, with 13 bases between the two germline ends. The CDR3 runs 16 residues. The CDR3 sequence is CASSQARAGRNTEAFF. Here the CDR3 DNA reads TGTGCCAGCAGCCAAGCCCGGGCAGGGAGGAACACTGAAGCTTTCTTT.

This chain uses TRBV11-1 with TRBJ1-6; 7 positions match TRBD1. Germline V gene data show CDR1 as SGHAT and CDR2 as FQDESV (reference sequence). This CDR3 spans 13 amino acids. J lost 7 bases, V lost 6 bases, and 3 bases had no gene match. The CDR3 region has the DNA TGTGCCAGCAGAGGGGGCTTGAATTCACCCCTCCACTTT. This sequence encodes CASRGGLNSPLHF.

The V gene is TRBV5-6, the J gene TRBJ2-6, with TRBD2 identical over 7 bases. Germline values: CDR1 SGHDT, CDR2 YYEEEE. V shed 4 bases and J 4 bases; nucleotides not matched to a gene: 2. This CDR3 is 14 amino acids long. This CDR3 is CASSGGVGANVLTF. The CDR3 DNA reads TGTGCCAGCAGCGGGGGGGTCGGGGCCAACGTCCTGACTTTC. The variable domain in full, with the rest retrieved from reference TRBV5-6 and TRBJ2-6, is DAGVTQSPTHLIKTRGQQVTLRCSPKSGHDTVSWYQQALGQGPQFIFQYYEEEERQRGNFPDRFSGHQFPNYSSELNVNALLLGDSALYLCASSGGVGANVLTFGAGSRLTVL.

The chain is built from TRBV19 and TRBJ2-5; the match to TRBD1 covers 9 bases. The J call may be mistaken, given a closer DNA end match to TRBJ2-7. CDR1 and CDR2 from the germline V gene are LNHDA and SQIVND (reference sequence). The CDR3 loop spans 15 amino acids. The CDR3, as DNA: TGTGCCAGTAGTATAGGACAGGGGGAGCTCTACGAGCAGTACTTC. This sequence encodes CASSIGQGELYEQYF.

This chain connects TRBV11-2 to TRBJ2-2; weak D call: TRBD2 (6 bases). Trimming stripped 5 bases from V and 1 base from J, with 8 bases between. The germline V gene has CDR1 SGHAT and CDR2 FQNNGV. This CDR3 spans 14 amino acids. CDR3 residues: CASSGTLNTGELFF. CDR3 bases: TGTGCCAGCAGCGGGACTCTGAACACCGGGGAGCTGTTTTTT.

In nucleotides, the CDR3 is TGTGCCAGCAGCTTAGATCATGGTACCAGGCTCACAGATACGCAGTATTTT. Protein product: CASSLDHGTRLTDTQYF. This chain links TRBV11-2 with TRBJ2-3; D unresolved. From germline, CDR1 is SGHAT and CDR2 FQNNGV. CDR3 size: 17 residues. Trimming left V 0 bases short and J 2 bases short, with 15 bases between. Variable domain in full (rest from reference TRBV11-2 and TRBJ2-3): EAGVAQSPRYKIIEKRQSVAFWCNPISGHATLYWYQQILGQGPKLLIQFQNNGVVDDSQLPKDRFSAERLKGVDSTLKIQPAKLEDSAVYLCASSLDHGTRLTDTQYFGPGTRLTVL.

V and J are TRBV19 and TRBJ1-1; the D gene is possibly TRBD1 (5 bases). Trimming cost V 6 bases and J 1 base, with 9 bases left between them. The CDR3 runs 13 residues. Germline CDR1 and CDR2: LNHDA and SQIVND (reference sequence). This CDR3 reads CASRLTGNTEAFF. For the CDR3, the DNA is TGTGCCAGTAGACTAACAGGGAACACTGAAGCTTTCTTT. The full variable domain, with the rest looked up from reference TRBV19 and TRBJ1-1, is DGGITQSPKYLFRKEGQNVTLSCEQNLNHDAMYWYRQDPGQGLRLIYYSQIVNDFQKGDIAEGYSVSREKKESFPLTVTSAQKNPTAFYLCASRLTGNTEAFFGQGTRLTVV.

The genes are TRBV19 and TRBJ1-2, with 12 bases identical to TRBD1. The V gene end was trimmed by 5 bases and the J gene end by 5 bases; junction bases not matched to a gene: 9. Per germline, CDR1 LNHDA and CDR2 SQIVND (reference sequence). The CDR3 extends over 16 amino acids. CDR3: CASSASGTGGPYGYTF. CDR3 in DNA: TGTGCCAGTAGTGCCTCCGGGACAGGGGGCCCGTATGGCTACACCTTC.

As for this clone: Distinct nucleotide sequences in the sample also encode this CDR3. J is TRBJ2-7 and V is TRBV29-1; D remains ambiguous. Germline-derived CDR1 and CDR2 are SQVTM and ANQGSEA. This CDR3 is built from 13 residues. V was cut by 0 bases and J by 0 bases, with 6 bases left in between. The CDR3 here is CSVEDLDSYEQYF. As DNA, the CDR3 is TGCAGCGTTGAAGATCTGGACTCCTACGAGCAGTACTTC.

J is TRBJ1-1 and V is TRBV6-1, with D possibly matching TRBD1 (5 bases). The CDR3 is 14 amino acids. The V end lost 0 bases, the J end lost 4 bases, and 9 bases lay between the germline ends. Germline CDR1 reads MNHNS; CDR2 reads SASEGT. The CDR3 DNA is TGTGCCAGCAGTGAAGCGAGTGGGGGCACTGAAGCTTTCTTT. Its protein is CASSEASGGTEAFF.

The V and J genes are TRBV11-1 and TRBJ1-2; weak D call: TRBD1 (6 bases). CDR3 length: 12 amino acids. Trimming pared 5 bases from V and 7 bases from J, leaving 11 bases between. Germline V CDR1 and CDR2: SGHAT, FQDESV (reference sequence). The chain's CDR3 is CASSAYRVGYTF. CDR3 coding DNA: TGTGCCAGCAGCGCCTACAGGGTTGGCTACACCTTC.

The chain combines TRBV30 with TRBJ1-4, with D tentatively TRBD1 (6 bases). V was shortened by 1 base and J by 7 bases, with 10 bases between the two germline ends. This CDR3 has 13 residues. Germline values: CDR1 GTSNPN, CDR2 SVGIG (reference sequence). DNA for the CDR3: TGTGCCTGGAGTGCAGGGGCCCGTGAAAAACTGTTTTTT. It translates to CAWSAGAREKLFF.

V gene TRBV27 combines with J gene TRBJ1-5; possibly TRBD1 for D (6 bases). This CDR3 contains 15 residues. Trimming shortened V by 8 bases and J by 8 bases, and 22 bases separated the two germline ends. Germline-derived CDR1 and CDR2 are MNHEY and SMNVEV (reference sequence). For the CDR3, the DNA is TGTGCCAGCGCCCAGGGGACGGTTCGACGCGAGCCCCAGCATTTT. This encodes CASAQGTVRREPQHF.